This TCR beta chain was recorded in a study of response to subunit inactivated influenza vaccine. Study results and limitations: It was the authors' suggestion that each seasonal influenza vaccination recruits few new T cells.

The table lists this clonotype with a few counts. Its antigen is currently unknown. Trimming removed 7 bases from V and 3 bases from J; junction bases left unmatched: 4. Germline CDR1 SQVTM, CDR2 ANQGSEA. The CDR3 length is 12 residues. TCRdb re-derived calls from the RT-PCR reads in MiXCR, one entry per CDR3 protein. The sample shows 650,000 to 800,000 distinct CDR3 sequences, less than 20% of them seen only once. The chain employs TRBV29-1 and TRBJ1-2; 8 positions agree with TRBD1. The sequencing here drew on PBMCs from blood, taken 4 to 6 days after vaccination. The source of this sequence is a man aged 45-65 years who received an inactivated influenza vaccine. In nucleotides, the CDR3 is TGCAGCGGTCAGGGGGCAGACTATGGCTACACCTTC. It codes for CSGQGADYGYTF.